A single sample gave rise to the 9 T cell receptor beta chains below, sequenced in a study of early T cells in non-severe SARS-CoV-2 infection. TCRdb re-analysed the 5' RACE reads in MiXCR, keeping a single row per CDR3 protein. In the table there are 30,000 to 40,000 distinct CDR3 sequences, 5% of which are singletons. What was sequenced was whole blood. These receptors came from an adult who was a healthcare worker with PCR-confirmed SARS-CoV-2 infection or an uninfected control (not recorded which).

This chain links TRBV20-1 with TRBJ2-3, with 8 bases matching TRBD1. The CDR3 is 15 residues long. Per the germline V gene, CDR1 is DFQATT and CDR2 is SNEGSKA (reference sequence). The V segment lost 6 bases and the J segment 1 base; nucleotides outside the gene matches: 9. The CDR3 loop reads CSAPGTGLGTDTQYF. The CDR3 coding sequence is TGCAGTGCCCCCGGGACAGGACTTGGCACAGATACGCAGTATTTT.

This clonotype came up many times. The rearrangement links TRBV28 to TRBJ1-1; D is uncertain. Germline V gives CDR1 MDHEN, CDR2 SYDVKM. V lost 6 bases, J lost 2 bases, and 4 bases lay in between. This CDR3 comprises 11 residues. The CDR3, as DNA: TGTGCCAGCAGAGAAAACACTGAAGCTTTCTTT. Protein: CASRENTEAFF.

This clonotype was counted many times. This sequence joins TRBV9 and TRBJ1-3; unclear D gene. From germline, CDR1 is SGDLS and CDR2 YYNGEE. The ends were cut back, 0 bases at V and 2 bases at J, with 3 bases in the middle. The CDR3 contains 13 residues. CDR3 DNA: TGTGCCAGCAGCGTAGATCCTGGAAACACCATATATTTT. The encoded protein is CASSVDPGNTIYF.

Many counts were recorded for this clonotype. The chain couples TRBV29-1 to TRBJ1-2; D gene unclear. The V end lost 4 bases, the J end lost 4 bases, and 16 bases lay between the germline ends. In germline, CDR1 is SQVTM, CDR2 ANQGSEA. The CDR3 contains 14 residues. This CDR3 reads CSVADPRRIYGYTF. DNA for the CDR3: TGCAGCGTTGCTGACCCCCGTAGGATCTATGGCTACACCTTC.

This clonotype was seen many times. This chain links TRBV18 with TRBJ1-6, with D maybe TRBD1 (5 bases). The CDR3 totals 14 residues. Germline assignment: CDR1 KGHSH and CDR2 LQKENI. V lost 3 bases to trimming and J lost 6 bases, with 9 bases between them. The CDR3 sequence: CASSPGPFNSPLHF. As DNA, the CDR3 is TGTGCCAGCTCACCGGGACCTTTTAATTCACCCCTCCACTTT.

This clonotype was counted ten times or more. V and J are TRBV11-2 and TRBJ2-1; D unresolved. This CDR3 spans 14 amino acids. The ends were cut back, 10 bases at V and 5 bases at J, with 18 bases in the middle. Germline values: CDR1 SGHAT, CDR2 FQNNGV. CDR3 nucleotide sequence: TGTGCCACCTCTAGGAGCAGCTTTCACAATGAGCAGTTCTTC. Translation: CATSRSSFHNEQFF.

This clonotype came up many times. The CDR3 DNA sequence: TGTGCCAGCAGCCCCTCGGGCCGGGCGGGTGAAGCTTTCTTT. Its translation: CASSPSGRAGEAFF. The V gene is TRBV9, the J gene TRBJ1-1; D ambiguous. The CDR3 sequence is 14 residues long. Germline V gene data show CDR1 as SGDLS and CDR2 as YYNGEE. The ends were cut back, 4 bases at V and 7 bases at J, with 17 bases in the middle.

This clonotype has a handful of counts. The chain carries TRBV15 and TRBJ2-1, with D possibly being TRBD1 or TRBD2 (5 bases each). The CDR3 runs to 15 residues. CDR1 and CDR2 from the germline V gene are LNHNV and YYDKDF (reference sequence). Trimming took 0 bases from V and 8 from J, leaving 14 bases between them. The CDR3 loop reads CATSRELGRDDEQFF. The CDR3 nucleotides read TGTGCCACCAGCAGAGAACTCGGCAGGGACGATGAGCAGTTCTTC.

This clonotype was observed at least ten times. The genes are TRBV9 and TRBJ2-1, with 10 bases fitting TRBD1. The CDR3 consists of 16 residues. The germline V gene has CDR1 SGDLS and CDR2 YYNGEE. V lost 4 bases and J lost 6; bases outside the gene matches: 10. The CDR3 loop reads CASSPPGQGMVNEQFF. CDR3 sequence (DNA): TGTGCCAGCAGCCCTCCGGGACAGGGGATGGTCAATGAGCAGTTCTTC.